The clone carrying this TCR beta chain was counted between two and nine times. What it binds is not known. cDNA prepared by RNA extraction and subsequent reverse transcription served as the template for sequencing. TCRdb keeps only in-frame clones here, not all; method: immunoSEQ multiplex PCR. This table holds some 110,000 clones, roughly 63% found once. This sample was included in a study of CD8+ T cells in alopecia areata. Study overall: At a dose of 5 to 10 mg twice daily, oral tofacitinib was given to treated patients. Study-level points and caveats: Sequence data from scalp samples additionally include resident alphabeta T cells of normal skin. Scalp clonality and expanded CD8+ clones among the top 100 showed significant decreases with tofacitinib.

Treatment indicated: oral pan-JAK inhibitor, 5-10 mg twice daily. Individuals with alopecia areata gave both lesional scalp punch biopsies and peripheral blood for collection. CDR3 length: 14 residues. The V and J ends lost 6 bases and 0 bases respectively, with 15 bases between them. The germline gives CDR1 SQVTM, CDR2 ANQGSEA. The rearrangement joins TRBV29-1 to TRBJ2-7; D perhaps matches TRBD1 (5 bases). Sequencing used CD8+ T cells sorted from blood, obtained at week 4, from a patient treated with tofacitinib. This TCR came from a human donor with alopecia areata. CDR3 bases: TGCAGCGTGTTTCCAGGGATCTCCTCCTACGAGCAGTACTTC. Its protein product is CSVFPGISSYEQYF.